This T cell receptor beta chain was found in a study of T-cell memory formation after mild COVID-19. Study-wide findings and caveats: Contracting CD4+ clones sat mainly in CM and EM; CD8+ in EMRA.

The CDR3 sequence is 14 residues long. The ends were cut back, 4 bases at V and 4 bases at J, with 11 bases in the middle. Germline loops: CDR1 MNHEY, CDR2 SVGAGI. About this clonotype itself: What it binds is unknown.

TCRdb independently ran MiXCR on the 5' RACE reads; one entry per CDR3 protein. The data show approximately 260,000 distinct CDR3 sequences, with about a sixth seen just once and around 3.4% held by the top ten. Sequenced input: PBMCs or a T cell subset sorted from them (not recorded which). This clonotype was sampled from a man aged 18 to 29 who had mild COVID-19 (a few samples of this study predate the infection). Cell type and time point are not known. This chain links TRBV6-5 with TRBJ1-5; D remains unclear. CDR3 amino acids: CASSSLGRNQPQHF. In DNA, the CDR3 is TGTGCCAGCAGTTCCCTGGGGAGGAATCAGCCCCAGCATTTT.